This entry lists 5 T cell receptor beta chains sequenced from one sample in a study of identical twins. MiXCR, applied by TCRdb to the 5' RACE reads, yields one record per CDR3 protein. In the table there are about 530,000 distinct CDR3 sequences, 13% to 15% of which are singletons. The sample also formed part of further work on yellow fever vaccine responses in identical twins.

Input material: CD4+ T cells sorted from blood. The receptors here all came from a woman younger than 30 in good health.

There are a few counts of this clonotype. One junction end does not reproduce the germline sequence, and a read error may be involved. The CDR3 loop is CASSTGTRSGEQYF. The CDR3 DNA sequence: TGTGCCAGCAGCACCGGGACTAGAAGTGGCGAGCAGTATTTC. The chain carries TRBV6-2 or TRBV6-3 and TRBJ2-7; TRBD2 matches at 8 bases. Per the germline V gene, CDR1 is MNHEY and CDR2 is SVGEGT. This CDR3 contains 14 residues.

The chain carries TRBV13 and TRBJ2-7; possibly TRBD2 for D (7 bases). The CDR3 loop spans 14 amino acids. Germline CDR1 reads PRHDT; CDR2 reads FYEKMQ (reference sequence). V lost 5 bases, J lost 5 bases, and 16 bases lay in between. CDR3 sequence reads: CASSRGGSGNEQYF. The CDR3 bases are TGTGCCAGCAGCAGGGGGGGGAGCGGAAACGAGCAGTACTTC.

The chain couples TRBV18 to TRBJ2-5; TRBD1 is a possible D gene (5 bases). Germline V CDR1 and CDR2: KGHSH, LQKENI. The CDR3 has 12 residues. V shed 4 bases and J shed 5 bases, with 8 bases lying between them. CDR3 amino acids: CASSRGHETQYF. Here the CDR3 DNA reads TGTGCCAGCTCACGGGGCCATGAGACCCAGTACTTC.

This clonotype has just a few counts. V gene TRBV11-2 combines with J gene TRBJ2-7; TRBD1 matches 7 bases. CDR1 is SGHAT, CDR2 FQNNGV, per germline. V lost 3 bases to trimming and J lost 4 bases; unmatched junction nucleotides: 9. The CDR3 has 15 residues. CDR3 amino acids: CASSFSGTVLYEQYF. The CDR3 bases are TGTGCCAGCAGCTTCTCCGGGACAGTACTTTACGAGCAGTACTTC.

The table lists this clonotype with a few counts. The chain carries TRBV5-1 and TRBJ2-5; D may be TRBD1 (5 bases). The CDR3 is 13 residues long. In germline, CDR1 is SGHRS, CDR2 YFSETQ. Trimming left V 4 bases short and J 4 bases short, with 11 bases between. The CDR3 region has the DNA TGCGCCAGCAGCCCCAGGGAAAGAGAGACCCAGTACTTC. It is translated as CASSPRERETQYF.